These T cell receptor beta chains were read from a single sample in a study of blood T cell repertoires in COVID-19. The repertoire was sequenced with immunoSEQ multiplex PCR; TCRdb's copy has only in-frame clones and lacks some. The sample records about 99,000 clones, just over 85% being singletons. Specimen: peripheral blood. These receptors originate from a human donor in a cohort sampled during active COVID-19. Both conserved end residues are part of each CDR3. The order of the fields is clone size, D gene, V gene, J gene, CDR3 DNA, CDR3 protein. The D gene is left open where the match is weak. Clone size appears in some rows only: once, few, many, or a class for an expanded clone.

clone_size: -
d_call: TRBD1
v_call: TRBV29-1
j_call: TRBJ2-2
cdr3_nt: TGCAGCGTTCCGAAGGGGCAGGGGGTTGCCGGGGAGCTGTTTTTT
cdr3_aa: CSVPKGQGVAGELFF

clone_size: -
d_call: TRBD1
v_call: TRBV7-2
j_call: TRBJ2-7
cdr3_nt: TGTGCCAGCAGCTGGGGGACAGGGCCCTCCTACGAGCAGTACTTC
cdr3_aa: CASSWGTGPSYEQYF

clone_size: -
d_call: -
v_call: TRBV2
j_call: TRBJ2-3
cdr3_nt: TGTGCCAGCAGGTGGGAGACAGATACGCAGTATTTT
cdr3_aa: CASRWETDTQYF

clone_size: -
d_call: -
v_call: TRBV9
j_call: TRBJ2-7
cdr3_nt: TGTGCCAGCAGCGTAACGGGACATAACTACGAGCAGTACTTC
cdr3_aa: CASSVTGHNYEQYF

clone_size: -
d_call: TRBD2
v_call: TRBV6-2/TRBV6-3
j_call: TRBJ2-7
cdr3_nt: TGTGCCAGCAGCGGACTAGCGGGATCGAGACCCTACGAGCAGTACTTC
cdr3_aa: CASSGLAGSRPYEQYF

clone_size: -
d_call: -
v_call: TRBV6-5
j_call: TRBJ1-1
cdr3_nt: TGTGCCAGCAGTTACTCCAACCGGGGTTGGGCTGAAGCTTTCTTT
cdr3_aa: CASSYSNRGWAEAFF

clone_size: -
d_call: TRBD1
v_call: TRBV7-2
j_call: TRBJ2-1
cdr3_nt: TGTGCCAGCAGCTTAGTCGGGACAGGAGATCTGTTGAGCCGGTTCTTC
cdr3_aa: CASSLVGTGDLLSRFF

clone_size: once
d_call: -
v_call: TRBV5-1
j_call: TRBJ2-7
cdr3_nt: TGCGCCAGCAGCTTGGTGGCTAGCTACGAGCAGTACTTC
cdr3_aa: CASSLVASYEQYF

clone_size: once
d_call: -
v_call: TRBV19
j_call: TRBJ1-3
cdr3_nt: TGTGCCAGTAGTTCTCCCCTCGGAGCCTCTGGAAACACCATATATTTT
cdr3_aa: CASSSPLGASGNTIYF

clone_size: once
d_call: TRBD2
v_call: TRBV2
j_call: TRBJ2-7
cdr3_nt: TGTGCCAGCAGTCAAACTAGCGGGGATGGCGAGCAGTACTTC
cdr3_aa: CASSQTSGDGEQYF

clone_size: -
d_call: -
v_call: TRBV3-1/TRBV3-2
j_call: TRBJ1-1
cdr3_nt: TGTGCCAGCAGCCTGCGAGGGCCGAGGAACACTGAAGCTTTCTTT
cdr3_aa: CASSLRGPRNTEAFF

clone_size: -
d_call: -
v_call: TRBV20-1
j_call: TRBJ1-5
cdr3_nt: TGCAGTGCTAGTCGACTCCTCAATCAGCCCCAGCATTTT
cdr3_aa: CSASRLLNQPQHF

clone_size: once
d_call: TRBD1
v_call: TRBV5-1
j_call: TRBJ2-2
cdr3_nt: TGCGCCAGCAGACCCGGACAGGGGCGGACCGGGGAGCTGTTTTTT
cdr3_aa: CASRPGQGRTGELFF

clone_size: -
d_call: TRBD1
v_call: TRBV7-9
j_call: TRBJ1-1
cdr3_nt: TGTGCCAGCAGCTCGACGACAGGGTCGGACACTGAAGCTTTCTTT
cdr3_aa: CASSSTTGSDTEAFF

clone_size: -
d_call: -
v_call: TRBV28
j_call: TRBJ2-1
cdr3_nt: TGTGCCAGCAGTTTGTACTATGGTGAGCAGTTCTTC
cdr3_aa: CASSLYYGEQFF

clone_size: -
d_call: -
v_call: TRBV7-9
j_call: TRBJ1-3
cdr3_nt: TGTGCCAGCAGCTTAGTTGGACAGATACCCTCTGGAAACACCATATATTTT
cdr3_aa: CASSLVGQIPSGNTIYF

clone_size: -
d_call: TRBD1
v_call: TRBV3-1/TRBV3-2
j_call: TRBJ1-1
cdr3_nt: TGTGCCAGCAGCCAATCCAACAGGGGGTTCCCTGAAGCTTTCTTT
cdr3_aa: CASSQSNRGFPEAFF

clone_size: -
d_call: -
v_call: TRBV29-1
j_call: TRBJ2-7
cdr3_nt: TGCAGCGTTGTGGGCAACACCTACGAGCAGTACTTC
cdr3_aa: CSVVGNTYEQYF